These 30 T cell receptor beta chains came from one sample sequenced in a study of CD8 T cells in Susac syndrome. Random hexamers served to reverse transcribe roughly 0.45 to 1 ug RNA. Via MiXCR, TCRdb re-called the immunoSEQ multiplex PCR reads, giving one row per CDR3 protein. The sample has some 110,000 distinct CDR3 sequences; roughly 95% are singletons. Material: CD8+ T cells from PBMCs. The receptors here all came from a human donor with Susac syndrome.

The chain is built from TRBV11-2 and TRBJ2-5; D uncertain. Germline V lookup: CDR1 SGHAT, CDR2 FQNNGV. The CDR3 has 15 residues. V lost 2 bases to trimming and J lost 2 bases, with 12 bases between them. The CDR3 nucleotides are TGTGCCAGCAGCTTACATGCAAGACTTCAAGAGACCCAGTACTTC. The encoded protein is CASSLHARLQETQYF.

The V call is TRBV14, the J call TRBJ2-1, with D possibly matching TRBD1 (5 bases). Germline loops: CDR1 SGHDN, CDR2 FVKESK. CDR3 length: 15 residues. The ends were cut back, 8 bases at V and 3 bases at J, with 17 bases in the middle. DNA for the CDR3: TGTGCCAGCGATTTACCTCCCAGGGACTACAATGAGCAGTTCTTC. Amino acid sequence: CASDLPPRDYNEQFF.

This rearrangement joins TRBV29-1 to TRBJ2-1, with D perhaps being TRBD1 or TRBD2 (5 bases each). The germline V gene encodes CDR1 SQVTM and CDR2 ANQGSEA. Trimming pared 7 bases from V and 1 base from J, leaving 11 bases between. The CDR3 sequence is 13 residues long. The CDR3 bases are TGCAGCGGGGACGGCCGGTCCTACAATGAGCAGTTCTTC. Its protein is CSGDGRSYNEQFF.

A few counts support this clonotype. This sequence joins TRBV7-2 and TRBJ2-1; TRBD2 agrees at 9 bases. The V and J ends lost 5 bases and 4 bases, in that order; junction bases with no gene match: 9. The CDR3 length is 16 residues. The germline CDR1 and CDR2 sequences are SGHTA and FQGNSA. The CDR3 DNA follows: TGTGCCAGCAGCCCCGGAAGCGGGGGGCGTTACAATGAGCAGTTCTTC. The encoded protein is CASSPGSGGRYNEQFF.

The gene calls are TRBV20-1 and TRBJ2-7; TRBD2 might be the D (5 bases). This CDR3 comprises 14 residues. CDR1 is DFQATT and CDR2 is SNEGSKA in the germline V gene (reference sequence). Trimming removed 3 bases from V and 0 bases from J, with 12 bases in between. The CDR3 spells CSAREDGSSYEQYF. CDR3 nucleotides: TGCAGTGCTAGGGAGGACGGAAGCTCCTACGAGCAGTACTTC.

This rearrangement joins TRBV2 to TRBJ1-6; 8 nucleotides line up with TRBD1. The V segment lost 6 bases and the J segment 7 bases; nucleotides outside the gene matches: 8. CDR1 and CDR2 (germline): SNHLY, FYNNEI. The CDR3 consists of 15 residues. CDR3 protein: CASSRTGNSNSPLHF. The CDR3 DNA reads as TGTGCCAGCAGCCGGACAGGGAATTCGAATTCACCCCTCCACTTT.

J is TRBJ2-7 and V is TRBV20-1, with 7 bases lining up with TRBD2. Germline V gene lookup returns CDR1 DFQATT and CDR2 SNEGSKA (reference sequence). This CDR3 comprises 15 residues. Trimming cost V 0 bases and J 1 base; bases outside gene matches: 6. The CDR3 sequence is CSARDQGGGSYEQYF. The CDR3 DNA reads as TGCAGTGCTAGAGATCAGGGCGGGGGATCCTACGAGCAGTACTTC.

The chain recombines TRBV3-1 with TRBJ1-6; TRBD1 aligns across 8 bases. Looked up from germline, CDR1 is LGHDT and CDR2 is YNNKEL (reference sequence). V lost 4 bases and J lost 10; bases outside the gene matches: 15. The CDR3 contains 17 residues. DNA of the CDR3: TGTGCCAGCAGCCCCGGACAGGGTGCGGACGGGGTATCACCCCTCCACTTT. Its protein is CASSPGQGADGVSPLHF.

CDR3 loop: CASSLGPGDHDIQYF. The CDR3 bases are TGTGCCAGCAGCCTCGGGCCCGGCGACCACGACATTCAGTACTTC. This chain joins TRBV7-2 and TRBJ2-4; unclear D gene. The length of the CDR3 is 15 residues. The V end was cut by 5 bases, the J end by 8 bases, with 19 bases between. CDR1 and CDR2 (germline): SGHTA, FQGNSA.

This chain links TRBV12-3 or TRBV12-4 with TRBJ1-1, with no clear D. This CDR3 has 12 residues. Trimming took 0 bases from V and 6 from J, leaving 5 bases between them. The chain's CDR3 is CASSLAGAEAFF. CDR3 bases: TGTGCCAGCAGTTTAGCGGGAGCTGAAGCTTTCTTT.

The V gene is TRBV6-2 or TRBV6-3, the J gene TRBJ2-2; 7 bases match TRBD2. Germline lookup yields CDR1 MNHEY and CDR2 SVGEGT. V trimming: 7 bases; J trimming: 8 bases; junction bases outside the gene matches: 16. This CDR3 has 16 amino acids. CDR3 bases: TGTGCCAGCAACCTACCGGGACTACTCACCAAGGGGGAGCTGTTTTTT. Translating it yields CASNLPGLLTKGELFF.

The rearrangement joins TRBV20-1 to TRBJ2-1, with D perhaps given as TRBD1 or TRBD2 (5 bases each). CDR1 and CDR2 from the germline V gene are DFQATT and SNEGSKA (reference sequence). V lost 1 base to trimming and J lost 10 bases, with 8 bases between them. This CDR3 region has 11 residues. CDR3 amino acids: CSARGGVEQFF. Written as DNA, the CDR3 is TGCAGTGCTAGAGGAGGGGTGGAGCAGTTCTTC.

The CDR3 sequence is CASSIDRANIQYF. CDR3 coding DNA: TGTGCCAGCAGCATCGACAGGGCCAACATTCAGTACTTC. The chain joins TRBV6-5 to TRBJ2-4; TRBD1 matches 7 bases. The germline CDR1 and CDR2 sequences are MNHEY and SVGAGI. Trimming at V came to 6 bases and at J to 7 bases, leaving 6 bases not matched to a gene. CDR3 size: 13 residues.

This clonotype has only one observation. The chain has TRBV27 and TRBJ1-2; weak D call: TRBD1 (5 bases). The germline V and J ends were trimmed by 8 bases and 5 bases, with 12 bases remaining between them. The CDR3 contains 12 residues. Looked up from germline, CDR1 is MNHEY and CDR2 is SMNVEV (reference sequence). Written as DNA, the CDR3 is TGTGCCAGCTGGGGGGATGGGTATGGCTACACCTTC. Its protein product is CASWGDGYGYTF.

This clonotype was seen more than once but under ten times. The J gene is TRBJ1-1, the V gene TRBV12-3 or TRBV12-4; a weak D match, TRBD1 (5 bases). V lost 5 bases, J lost 4 bases, and 8 bases lay in between. The CDR3 extends over 12 amino acids. The CDR3 is CASSPGGTEAFF. The CDR3, as DNA: TGTGCCAGCAGTCCCGGGGGCACTGAAGCTTTCTTT.

V gene TRBV25-1 combines with J gene TRBJ1-3; 7 bases map to TRBD1. V lost 8 bases, J lost 0 bases, and 4 bases stayed unmatched. The CDR3 extends over 14 amino acids. CDR1 and CDR2 (germline): MGHDK, SYGVNS. This CDR3 is CASATGVSGNTIYF. CDR3 DNA sequence: TGTGCCAGCGCTACAGGGGTCTCTGGAAACACCATATATTTT.

The rearrangement links TRBV12-3 or TRBV12-4 to TRBJ2-3; D unresolved. V shed 7 bases and J shed 2 bases, with 7 bases lying between them. The CDR3 length is 12 residues. This CDR3 is CASTGPTDTQYF. The CDR3 coding sequence is TGTGCCAGCACCGGACCCACAGATACGCAGTATTTT.

V and J are TRBV9 and TRBJ1-2; 7 positions agree with TRBD1. CDR1 SGDLS and CDR2 YYNGEE come from the germline V gene. The CDR3 covers 14 residues. The V gene end was trimmed by 5 bases and the J gene end by 6 bases; junction bases not matched to a gene: 10. The CDR3 bases are TGTGCCAGCAGTGAGGGACAGATAGGCCATGGCTACACCTTC. Translating gives CASSEGQIGHGYTF.

The table lists this clonotype with a count of one. This chain links TRBV9 with TRBJ2-5; 7 bases fit TRBD1. The CDR3 contains 14 residues. Unmatched junction bases numbered 3, after V lost 1 base and J lost 3 bases. Germline lookup yields CDR1 SGDLS and CDR2 YYNGEE. CDR3 sequence: CASSVTGTEETQYF. The CDR3 DNA reads as TGTGCCAGCAGCGTAACCGGGACAGAAGAGACCCAGTACTTC. Full variable domain (missing parts from reference TRBV9 and TRBJ2-5): DSGVTQTPKHLITATGQRVTLRCSPRSGDLSVYWYQQSLDQGLQFLIQYYNGEERAKGNILERFSAQQFPDLHSELNLSSLELGDSALYFCASSVTGTEETQYFGPGTRLLVL.

This sequence joins TRBV3-1 and TRBJ2-1; D gene uncertain. This CDR3 is built from 12 residues. Germline loops: CDR1 LGHDT, CDR2 YNNKEL (reference sequence). V was clipped by 5 bases and J by 4 bases, with 6 bases between them. The CDR3 coding sequence is TGTGCCAGCAGCAAACTGTACAATGAGCAGTTCTTC. This gives the protein CASSKLYNEQFF.

J is TRBJ2-1 and V is TRBV29-1; 7 bases align to TRBD1. Trimming cost V 4 bases and J 7 bases; bases outside gene matches: 4. Germline V gene data show CDR1 as SQVTM and CDR2 as ANQGSEA. The CDR3 spans 12 residues. Here the CDR3 DNA reads TGCAGCGTTGTGGGACAGACTAATGAGCAGTTCTTC. Translation: CSVVGQTNEQFF.

The J gene is TRBJ1-1, the V gene TRBV7-9; D possibly corresponds to TRBD1 (6 bases). Germline lookup yields CDR1 SEHNR and CDR2 FQNEAQ (reference sequence). V was shortened by 1 base and J by 4 bases, with 16 bases between the two germline ends. The CDR3 is made up of 16 amino acids. The CDR3, as DNA: TGTGCCAGCAGCTTAGGATCCAGGGGTCCGATCACTGAAGCTTTCTTT. Translating it yields CASSLGSRGPITEAFF.

CDR3 in amino acids: CASRETGIADYEQYF. In DNA, the CDR3 is TGTGCCAGCAGAGAGACAGGGATCGCAGACTACGAGCAGTACTTC. The V gene is TRBV6-2 or TRBV6-3, the J gene TRBJ2-7; 7 bases map to TRBD1. The CDR3 sequence is 15 residues long. With V trimmed by 6 bases and J by 3 bases, 11 bases remained unmatched. Germline-derived CDR1 and CDR2 are MNHEY and SVGEGT.

The V and J genes are TRBV7-2 and TRBJ2-3, with 8 bases matching TRBD2. The CDR3 loop spans 13 amino acids. The V and J ends lost 6 bases and 6 bases, in that order; junction bases with no gene match: 5. CDR1 is SGHTA, CDR2 FQGNSA, per germline. The chain's CDR3 is CASRPGGGDTQYF. The DNA of the CDR3 is TGTGCCAGCAGACCGGGGGGGGGCGATACGCAGTATTTT.

The chain has TRBV15 and TRBJ2-5, with 11 bases aligning to TRBD2. Per germline, CDR1 LNHNV and CDR2 YYDKDF (reference sequence). This CDR3 region has 15 residues. With 4 bases clipped from V and 2 bases from J, the junction kept 3 bases outside the gene matches. CDR3 sequence: CATSTRLAGQETQYF. CDR3 nucleotides: TGTGCCACCAGCACAAGACTAGCGGGACAAGAGACCCAGTACTTC.

The V and J genes are TRBV5-6 and TRBJ1-2; D may be TRBD1 (5 bases). Per germline, CDR1 SGHDT and CDR2 YYEEEE. Trimming took 4 bases from V and 5 from J, leaving 15 bases between them. The CDR3 spans 14 residues. CDR3 DNA: TGTGCCAGCAGCACATACGGGACGGATTATGGCTACACCTTC. Encoded protein: CASSTYGTDYGYTF.

The table lists this clonotype with a count of one. The chain joins TRBV20-1 to TRBJ2-2, with D unresolved. Germline CDR1 and CDR2: DFQATT and SNEGSKA (reference sequence). Trimming cost V 4 bases and J 5 bases, with 5 bases left between them. The CDR3 has 11 residues. The CDR3 sequence is CSAKETGELFF. The CDR3 nucleotides read TGCAGTGCTAAGGAAACCGGGGAGCTGTTTTTT.

This clonotype was picked up one time. This chain uses TRBV13 with TRBJ2-3; perhaps TRBD1 as D (5 bases). CDR1 is PRHDT and CDR2 is FYEKMQ in the germline V gene (reference sequence). V lost 6 bases and J lost 6, with 10 bases in between. This CDR3 has 12 residues. As DNA, the CDR3 is TGTGCCAGCAGAGCAGGGTCCGATACGCAGTATTTT. It specifies CASRAGSDTQYF.

J is TRBJ2-4 and V is TRBV6-4; D is unclear. Trimming left V 1 base short and J 5 bases short, with 6 bases between. From germline, CDR1 is MRHNA and CDR2 SNTAGT. The CDR3 totals 13 residues. The CDR3 DNA is TGTGCCAGCAGTGACTATCCCCAAAACATTCAGTACTTC. Protein product: CASSDYPQNIQYF.

The DNA for the CDR3 is TGTGCCAGCTCCCAGGACAGGGGTAGGGACGAGCAGTACTTC. Its protein is CASSQDRGRDEQYF. This chain connects TRBV9 to TRBJ2-7; TRBD1 agrees at 9 bases. Trimming cost V 7 bases and J 5 bases; bases outside gene matches: 10. The CDR3 is 14 residues long. Germline V CDR1 and CDR2: SGDLS, YYNGEE.